This record covers a single T cell receptor (beta chain). The data were taken from a study of blood T cell repertoires in COVID-19. Sequenced by immunoSEQ multiplex PCR; TCRdb stores in-frame clones only, minus some. The sample has more than 12,000 clones, more than 80% seen once. V was pared by 6 bases and J by 3 bases, with 9 bases of the junction left unmatched. Looked up from germline, CDR1 is MNHEY and CDR2 is SVGEGT. This CDR3 comprises 15 residues. The chain has TRBV6-2 or TRBV6-3 and TRBJ2-7, with 9 bases lining up with TRBD1. This TCR was recovered from a human donor in a cohort sampled during active COVID-19. The sequenced material came from peripheral blood. The CDR3 loop reads CASSHPWGQGYEQYF. For the CDR3, the DNA is TGTGCCAGCAGCCACCCTTGGGGACAGGGCTACGAGCAGTACTTC.